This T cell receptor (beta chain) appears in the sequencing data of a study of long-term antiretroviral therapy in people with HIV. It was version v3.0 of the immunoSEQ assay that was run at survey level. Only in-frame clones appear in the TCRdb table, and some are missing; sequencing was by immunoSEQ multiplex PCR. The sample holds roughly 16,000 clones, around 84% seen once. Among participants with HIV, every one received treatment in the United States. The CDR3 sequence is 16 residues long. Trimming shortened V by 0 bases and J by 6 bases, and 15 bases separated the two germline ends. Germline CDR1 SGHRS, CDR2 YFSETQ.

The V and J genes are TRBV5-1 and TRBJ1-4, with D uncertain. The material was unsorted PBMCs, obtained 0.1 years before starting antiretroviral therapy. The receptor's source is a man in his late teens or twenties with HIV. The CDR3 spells CASSLGTSAAHEKLFF. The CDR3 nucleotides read TGCGCCAGCAGCTTGGGGACCTCGGCGGCTCATGAAAAACTGTTTTTT.